What follows are 7 T cell receptor beta chains derived from one specimen sequenced in a study of cytomegalovirus exposure and HLA in healthy donors. PCR was performed using 60 Vbeta and 13 Jbeta primers. Profiled with immunoSEQ multiplex PCR; TCRdb holds only in-frame clones, not every one. The sample contains 84,000 or so clones, around 77% of which appear only once. The sequenced sample was PBMCs. All receptors derive from a man in his fifties or sixties in good health and CMV-seronegative.

This chain links TRBV7-3 with TRBJ2-1; D is possibly TRBD2 (5 bases). CDR3 length equals 16 residues. V dropped 5 bases and J dropped 0 bases, with 14 bases sitting between them. CDR1 and CDR2 from the germline V gene are SGHTA and FQGTGA. CDR3 sequence (DNA): TGTGCCAGCAGCCCCCGGGGTGGAAGCTCCTACAATGAGCAGTTCTTC. Translated: CASSPRGGSSYNEQFF.

The CDR3, as DNA: TGTGCCAGCAGCTTAACGTCCGGGGGGCGCGGTAATTCACCCCTCCACTTT. Amino acids: CASSLTSGGRGNSPLHF. The J gene is TRBJ1-6, the V gene TRBV7-3; D possibly corresponds to TRBD1 (6 bases). Trimming stripped 0 bases from V and 6 bases from J, with 15 bases between. Germline V gives CDR1 SGHTA, CDR2 FQGTGA. This CDR3 region has 17 residues.

This clone has a single count. The chain carries TRBV18 and TRBJ1-1; 7 nucleotides agree with TRBD1. The CDR3 is 15 residues long. The V segment lost 4 bases and the J segment 3 bases; nucleotides outside the gene matches: 8. The germline V gene encodes CDR1 KGHSH and CDR2 LQKENI. CDR3 nucleotide sequence: TGTGCCAGCTCACTTCTTCACAGGGGTGACACTGAAGCTTTCTTT. This sequence encodes CASSLLHRGDTEAFF.

The chain joins TRBV5-6 to TRBJ2-2; 7 bases are shared with TRBD1. Germline trimming cut 3 bases from V and 4 bases from J; bases unmatched to any gene: 3. CDR1 SGHDT and CDR2 YYEEEE come from the germline V gene. The CDR3 totals 14 residues. The CDR3 DNA follows: TGTGCCAGCAGCTCGACAGGGAGCACCGGGGAGCTGTTTTTT. Translation gives CASSSTGSTGELFF.

This clone was recorded a few times. Other DNA variants within this sample encode the same CDR3. CDR3 sequence reads: CASSRDRVSGNTIYF. DNA of the CDR3: TGTGCCAGCAGCCGTGACAGGGTTAGTGGAAACACCATATATTTT. The rearrangement links TRBV7-9 to TRBJ1-3, with TRBD1 identical over 7 bases. V shed 5 bases, J shed 3 bases, and the junction held 7 bases outside the gene matches. Per the germline V gene, CDR1 is SEHNR and CDR2 is FQNEAQ (reference sequence). This CDR3 contains 15 residues.

This clone was observed a few times. The V call is TRBV11-2, the J call TRBJ1-2; possible D gene TRBD1, 6 bases. This CDR3 has 16 residues. Trimming left V 3 bases short and J 1 base short, with 15 bases between. In germline, CDR1 is SGHAT, CDR2 FQNNGV. This chain's CDR3 is CASSLGGAFFNYGYTF. The CDR3 region has the DNA TGTGCCAGCAGCTTGGGGGGGGCCTTTTTTAACTATGGCTACACCTTC.

The gene calls are TRBV7-9 and TRBJ1-3; tentatively, D is TRBD2 (5 bases). TRBJ2-2 explains the end of the DNA better; the J call may be wrong. CDR1 is SEHNR and CDR2 is FQNEAQ in the germline V gene (reference sequence). There are 15 residues in the CDR3. In DNA, the CDR3 is TGTGCCAGCAGCCCCTGGGAGCTATCCACCGGGGAGCTGTTTTTT. This translates into CASSPWELSTGELFF.